This T cell receptor beta chain was captured in a study of T cell responses to AZD1222 COVID-19 vaccine. Data came from immunoSEQ multiplex PCR; TCRdb stores just in-frame clones and leaves some out. This table has approximately 160,000 clones, more than 85% appearing once. The CDR3 contains 13 residues. Germline-derived CDR1 and CDR2 are MGHDK and SYGVNS. Trimming cost V 8 bases and J 3 bases, with 13 bases left between them. The specimen was peripheral blood, collected on day 0 of AZD1222 vaccination. The rearrangement uses TRBV25-1 and TRBJ1-1; no clear D gene. This TCR was recovered from an adult in good health. This CDR3 is CASHRTGYTEAFF. The CDR3 nucleotides read TGTGCCAGCCACCGGACGGGGTACACTGAAGCTTTCTTT.